Listed here are 13 T cell receptor beta chains from one sample, sequenced in a study of Ad26.COV2.S vaccination and SARS-CoV-2 variants. The method was immunoSEQ multiplex PCR; TCRdb's version includes in-frame clones alone and lacks a portion of them. The sample yields about 370,000 clones, 80% to 90% seen once. Treatment given: roughly 19 received Ad26.COV2.S at low or high dose, single or two shots; about 5 received placebo; per-sample allocation not given. The study sampled participants on day 63 after the first vaccine or placebo injection. Material: peripheral blood, obtained in a trial of Ad26.COV2.S vaccine versus placebo. The receptors were gathered from a person aged 18-65 years who received the Ad26.COV2.S COVID-19 vaccine or a placebo.

This clone was found once. The V and J genes are TRBV6-5 and TRBJ1-1, with D perhaps matching TRBD1 (6 bases). Germline loops: CDR1 MNHEY, CDR2 SVGAGI. This CDR3 is 14 amino acids long. Trimming removed 6 bases at V and 3 bases at J, with 14 bases between. This CDR3 reads CASRKGDVDTEAFF. For the CDR3, the DNA is TGTGCCAGCAGAAAGGGGGATGTGGACACTGAAGCTTTCTTT.

A remark on this clone: The junction and the germline gene differ at one end; a read error may be behind it. This chain connects TRBV11-2 to TRBJ2-7; possibly TRBD2 for D (5 bases). This CDR3 is 8 amino acids long. Germline V gene data show CDR1 as SGHAT and CDR2 as FQNNGV. CDR3 DNA sequence: TGTGCCAGCAGGTCTGAGGGCTTC. Residues: CASRSEGF.

This chain links TRBV12-3 or TRBV12-4 with TRBJ1-1; no reliable D call. The CDR3 is 13 residues long. Trimming shortened V by 5 bases and J by 6 bases, and 13 bases separated the two germline ends. The CDR3 is CASSRAGWAEAFF. The CDR3 coding sequence is TGTGCCAGCAGTCGGGCCGGATGGGCTGAAGCTTTCTTT.

The chain links TRBV7-9 to TRBJ1-1, with a possible D match to TRBD1 (6 bases). Per germline, CDR1 SEHNR and CDR2 FQNEAQ (reference sequence). V lost 1 base to trimming and J lost 2 bases, with 8 bases between them. The CDR3 sequence is 14 residues long. The CDR3 sequence: CASSLVQGNTEAFF. Written as DNA, the CDR3 is TGTGCCAGCAGCTTAGTACAGGGAAACACTGAAGCTTTCTTT. Looking up the rest from reference TRBV7-9 and TRBJ1-1 gives the full variable domain: DTGVSQNPRHKITKRGQNVTFRCDPISEHNRLYWYRQTLGQGPEFLTYFQNEAQLEKSRLLSDRFSAERPKGSFSTLEIQRTEQGDSAMYLCASSLVQGNTEAFFGQGTRLTVV.

The gene calls are TRBV7-9 and TRBJ1-1; no firm D call. V gave up 2 bases and J gave up 1 base, with 8 bases separating them. Germline V gene sequence: CDR1 SEHNR, CDR2 FQNEAQ (reference sequence). This CDR3 spans 14 amino acids. The CDR3 DNA reads as TGTGCCAGCAGCTTATTGACCCGGAACACTGAAGCTTTCTTT. Protein sequence: CASSLLTRNTEAFF.

CDR3 DNA: TGCAGTGCTAGTGCAGGGGGCACTGAAGCTTTCTTT. Translated, it gives CSASAGGTEAFF. This chain links TRBV20-1 with TRBJ1-1; 7 nucleotides agree with TRBD1. CDR3 size: 12 residues. The V gene end was trimmed by 3 bases and the J gene end by 4 bases; junction bases not matched to a gene: 2. Per germline, CDR1 DFQATT and CDR2 SNEGSKA (reference sequence).

The chain links TRBV2 to TRBJ2-7; 14 bases map to TRBD2. The CDR3 has 15 amino acids. CDR1 and CDR2 from the germline V gene are SNHLY and FYNNEI. J was trimmed by 3 bases and V by 4 bases; bases with no gene match: 2. CDR3 sequence (DNA): TGTGCCAGCAGTGGTGGGACTAGCGGGGGCTACGAGCAGTACTTC. Its translation: CASSGGTSGGYEQYF.

V gene TRBV5-4 combines with J gene TRBJ2-2; D uncertain. The germline V and J ends were trimmed by 4 bases and 1 base, with 11 bases remaining between them. The CDR3 has 15 residues. Germline loops: CDR1 SGHNT, CDR2 YYREEE (reference sequence). The CDR3 DNA reads TGTGCCAGCAGCAGGATGGGCATGAACACCGGGGAGCTGTTTTTT. Translated, it gives CASSRMGMNTGELFF.

J is TRBJ1-1 and V is TRBV6-1, with 7 bases lining up with TRBD1. Germline-derived CDR1 and CDR2 are MNHNS and SASEGT. V lost 2 bases and J lost 5; bases outside the gene matches: 2. This CDR3 is 13 amino acids long. In nucleotides, the CDR3 is TGTGCCAGCAGTGAAACAGGGGTGACTGAAGCTTTCTTT. Translating it yields CASSETGVTEAFF.

The chain links TRBV5-1 to TRBJ1-1; possibly TRBD1 for D (6 bases). Trimming stripped 2 bases from V and 2 bases from J, with 10 bases between. This CDR3 has 14 residues. Per the germline V gene, CDR1 is SGHRS and CDR2 is YFSETQ. CDR3 sequence (DNA): TGCGCCAGCAGCTTCTTGGGGGGCAACACTGAAGCTTTCTTT. Translating it yields CASSFLGGNTEAFF. Looking up the rest from reference TRBV5-1 and TRBJ1-1 gives the full variable domain: KAGVTQTPRYLIKTRGQQVTLSCSPISGHRSVSWYQQTPGQGLQFLFEYFSETQRNKGNFPGRFSGRQFSNSRSEMNVSTLELGDSALYLCASSFLGGNTEAFFGQGTRLTVV.

This clone appeared a single time. This chain connects TRBV7-2 to TRBJ2-1; 11 bases map to TRBD2. Per germline, CDR1 SGHTA and CDR2 FQGNSA. The ends lost 5 bases at V and 7 bases at J; junction bases unmatched: 13. CDR3 length: 17 residues. The CDR3, as DNA: TGTGCCAGCAGCGCAAAGGGTCTAGCGGGGGGACTGAATGAGCAGTTCTTC. Protein sequence: CASSAKGLAGGLNEQFF.

The rearrangement links TRBV5-1 to TRBJ1-1; TRBD1 aligns across 7 bases. The CDR3 consists of 15 residues. J was trimmed by 5 bases and V by 2 bases; bases with no gene match: 9. Germline CDR1 reads SGHRS; CDR2 reads YFSETQ. The CDR3 region is CASSLYTGDSTEAFF. In DNA form, the CDR3 reads TGCGCCAGCAGCTTATACACAGGGGATTCGACTGAAGCTTTCTTT.

The chain employs TRBV5-4 and TRBJ1-1; D is unresolved. This CDR3 region has 16 residues. V shed 0 bases and J shed 1 base, with 13 bases lying between them. The V gene's germline CDR1 is SGHNT and CDR2 YYREEE (reference sequence). In nucleotides, the CDR3 is TGTGCCAGCAGCTTGGCCCGCGCAGTCGGGAACACTGAAGCTTTCTTT. This translates into CASSLARAVGNTEAFF.